This T cell receptor (beta chain) was sequenced during a study of low-dose radiotherapy and immunotherapy resistance in tumors. Turning to the study itself: Patients took oral aspirin 300 mg daily for four cycles from cycle 1 day 1.

The time point: after trial treatment. Documented treatment: LDRT plus nivolumab, ipilimumab, low-dose cyclophosphamide and aspirin (RACIN trial). TRAV- and TRBV-specific primers, spanning alpha and beta chains, primed first-strand cDNA. With a constant-region primer and a V-primer adapter, TCRs were subjected to 20 PCR cycles of amplification. One entry per CDR3 protein results from TCRdb running MiXCR on the reads. The repertoire includes under 95,000 distinct CDR3 sequences, about 17% of them detected once, and less than 1.5% sits in the top ten. In its sample, this clonotype was seen many times. Trimming at V came to 4 bases and at J to 0 bases, leaving 12 bases not matched to a gene. The CDR3 is 20 residues long. Looked up from germline, CDR1 is SEHNR and CDR2 is FQNEAQ (reference sequence).

Material: PBMCs, obtained after low-dose radiotherapy plus immunotherapy. The sequence came from a male donor with prostate cancer. The V gene is TRBV7-9, the J gene TRBJ2-6; 10 bases line up with TRBD2. In nucleotides, the CDR3 is TGTGCCAGCAGCTACAGAGAGCGGACTAGCGGACACTCTGGGGCCAACGTCCTGACTTTC. It codes for CASSYRERTSGHSGANVLTF. The full variable domain, completed using reference TRBV7-9 and TRBJ2-6, is DTGVSQNPRHKITKRGQNVTFRCDPISEHNRLYWYRQTLGQGPEFLTYFQNEAQLEKSRLLSDRFSAERPKGSFSTLEIQRTEQGDSAMYLCASSYRERTSGHSGANVLTFGAGSRLTVL.